This paragraph covers one TCR beta chain sequence. The data derive from a study of blood T cell repertoires in COVID-19. Study-level information: COVID-19 samples collected from the United States, Italy and Spain covered acute and convalescent phases.

TCRdb's table, derived via immunoSEQ multiplex PCR, lists solely in-frame clones and lacks some. The sample holds some 120,000 clones, roughly 88% seen once. This receptor was obtained from a man aged 50 to 60 with acute or convalescent COVID-19. Specimen: peripheral blood.

CDR3 in amino acids: CASSLAGSSYNEQFF. In DNA form, the CDR3 reads TGTGCCAGCAGCTTAGCGGGGAGCTCCTACAATGAGCAGTTCTTC. V gene TRBV11-2 combines with J gene TRBJ2-1; tentative D call: TRBD2 (5 bases). Trimming left V 1 base short and J 0 bases short, with 7 bases between. The CDR3 contains 15 residues. Germline CDR1 SGHAT, CDR2 FQNNGV.